The T cell receptor beta chain described here comes from a study of T cell changes during pregnancy in multiple sclerosis. The assay was immunoSEQ multiplex PCR, and TCRdb's table has in-frame clones only and misses some. This table has 50,000 to 60,000 clones, approximately 86% appearing once. Trimming shortened V by 5 bases and J by 0 bases, and 14 bases separated the two germline ends. The CDR3 covers 15 residues. Germline CDR1 is LNHDA and CDR2 is SQIVND (reference sequence). Sequences were derived from CD4+ T cells from peripheral blood mononuclear cells, sampled in the third trimester of pregnancy. The sequence came from a female donor with multiple sclerosis, enrolled in a pregnancy study. This chain uses TRBV19 with TRBJ2-7, with TRBD1 as a possible D gene (6 bases). DNA of the CDR3: TGTGCCAGTAGTTTGACAGGACCTCCCTCCTACGAGCAGTACTTC. It codes for CASSLTGPPSYEQYF.